This TCR beta chain was sequenced for a study of a mutant IDH1 vaccine in newly diagnosed glioma. At the level of the study: Treated individuals were approximately 62% male and around 40% female, averaging about 40 years of age. Those enrolled had earlier been treated with radiotherapy, temozolomide, or both, mostly both. Week 35 held visit V12, while week 47 held visit V13.

Described time point: week 47, end of study. Topical imiquimod accompanied each vaccine dose, which consisted of 300 ug of mutant IDH1 20-mer peptide. As concerns this clone: The antigen remains undetermined.

This CDR3 is built from 15 residues. V shed 1 base and J shed 0 bases, with 11 bases lying between them. From germline, CDR1 is SGHKS and CDR2 YYEKEE (reference sequence). The method was immunoSEQ multiplex PCR; TCRdb's version includes in-frame clones alone and lacks a portion of them. The data contain roughly 43,000 clones, roughly 80% of them seen just once; the ten biggest clones take up around 20%. Study-wide findings and caveats: A vaccine-induced immune response developed in about 94% of the patients.

The rearrangement links TRBV5-5 to TRBJ2-7; D is possibly TRBD1 (6 bases). The sample in question was PBMCs, obtained from a glioma patient whose treatment included an IDH1 peptide vaccine. The receptor was derived from a man younger than 35 with glioma. Some clones in this sample may be carry-over from other donors' samples. The DNA of the CDR3 is TGTGCCAGCAGCTTGAGGGACATCAACTCCTACGAGCAGTACTTC. It encodes CASSLRDINSYEQYF.